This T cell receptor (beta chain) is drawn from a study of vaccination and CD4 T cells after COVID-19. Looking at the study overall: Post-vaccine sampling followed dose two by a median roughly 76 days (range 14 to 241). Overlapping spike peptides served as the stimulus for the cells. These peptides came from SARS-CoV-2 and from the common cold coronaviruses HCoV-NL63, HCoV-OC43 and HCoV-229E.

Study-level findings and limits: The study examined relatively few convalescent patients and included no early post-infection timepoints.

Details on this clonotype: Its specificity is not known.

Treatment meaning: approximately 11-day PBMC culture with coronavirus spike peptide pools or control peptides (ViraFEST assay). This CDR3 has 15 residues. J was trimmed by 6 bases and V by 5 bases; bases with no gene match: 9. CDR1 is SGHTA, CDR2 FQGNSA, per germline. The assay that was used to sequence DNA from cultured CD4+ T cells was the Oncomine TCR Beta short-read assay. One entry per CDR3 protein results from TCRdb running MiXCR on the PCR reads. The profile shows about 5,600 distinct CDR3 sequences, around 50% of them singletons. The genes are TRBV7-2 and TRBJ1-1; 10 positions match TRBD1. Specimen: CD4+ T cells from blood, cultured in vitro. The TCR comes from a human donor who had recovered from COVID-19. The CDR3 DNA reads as TGTGCCAGCAGCCTCCGGGACAGGGGAGTCGCTGAAGCTTTCTTT. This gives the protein CASSLRDRGVAEAFF.